The 13 T cell receptor beta chains below come from one sample, sequenced in a study of identical twins. TCRdb fed the 5' RACE reads into MiXCR, producing one record per CDR3 protein. The sample carries 550,000 to 800,000 distinct CDR3 sequences, about 7% recorded once. These records were also assigned to another study, of yellow fever vaccine responses in identical twins.

Sequencing was performed on PBMCs. All receptors come from a woman aged 18-30 years in good health.

This clonotype occurred many times. The chain couples TRBV6-2 or TRBV6-3 to TRBJ1-4; a weak D match, TRBD1 (6 bases). CDR1 and CDR2 (germline): MNHEY, SVGEGT. V gave up 5 bases and J gave up 0 bases, with 16 bases separating them. The CDR3 loop spans 17 amino acids. This CDR3 reads CASSPPDRRTTNEKLFF. For the CDR3, the DNA is TGTGCCAGCAGTCCCCCGGACAGACGGACAACTAATGAAAAACTGTTTTTT.

The J gene is TRBJ2-4, the V gene TRBV11-2, with D possibly called TRBD1 or TRBD2 (5 bases each). Trimming shortened V by 5 bases and J by 4 bases, and 12 bases separated the two germline ends. The CDR3 is made up of 14 amino acids. Germline CDR1 and CDR2: SGHAT and FQNNGV. The CDR3 region is CASSLPGTKNIQYF. Here the CDR3 DNA reads TGTGCCAGCAGCCTGCCGGGGACGAAAAACATTCAGTACTTC.

This clonotype was seen repeatedly, ten times or more. The gene calls are TRBV11-2 and TRBJ1-1; no definite D call. The CDR3 covers 13 residues. The V gene lost 4 bases and the J gene lost 1 base, with 7 bases spanning the gap. The germline V gene has CDR1 SGHAT and CDR2 FQNNGV. CDR3 sequence reads: CASSWAPNTEAFF. The CDR3, as DNA: TGTGCCAGCAGCTGGGCCCCGAACACTGAAGCTTTCTTT.

In nucleotides, the CDR3 is TGTGCCAGCAGGGCGGGACAGCCCCAAGAGACCCAGTACTTC. Its translation is CASRAGQPQETQYF. This chain links TRBV12-3 or TRBV12-4 with TRBJ2-5, with a weak D call TRBD1 (7 bases). Trimming left V 6 bases short and J 1 base short, with 12 bases between. There are 14 residues in the CDR3.

The rearrangement joins TRBV5-1 to TRBJ1-2; possibly TRBD1 for D (5 bases). Trimming removed 2 bases at V and 4 bases at J, with 9 bases between. In germline, CDR1 is SGHRS, CDR2 YFSETQ. The CDR3 runs 13 residues. For the CDR3, the DNA is TGCGCCAGCAGCTTCGAACAGGTCTATGGCTACACCTTC. This translates into CASSFEQVYGYTF.

This clonotype has a count of ten or more. This sequence joins TRBV29-1 and TRBJ2-1, with TRBD2 identical over 9 bases. J gave up 0 bases and V 3 bases, and 9 bases lay outside the gene matches. The CDR3 covers 17 residues. Germline V gene lookup returns CDR1 SQVTM and CDR2 ANQGSEA. The CDR3 nucleotides read TGCAGCGTTGAGGGCTCTAGCGGGGCAAGCTCCTACAATGAGCAGTTCTTC. Amino acid sequence: CSVEGSSGASSYNEQFF.

The chain carries TRBV2 and TRBJ2-5; D might be TRBD2 (7 bases). The V end was cut by 8 bases, the J end by 1 base, with 14 bases between. Germline V gene sequence: CDR1 SNHLY, CDR2 FYNNEI. The CDR3 has 14 amino acids. The CDR3 coding sequence is TGTGCCAGCGGGGGGGGCTATCTCCAAGAGACCCAGTACTTC. Its translation is CASGGGYLQETQYF.

The chain links TRBV4-2 to TRBJ2-1; D might be TRBD1 (6 bases). Germline V CDR1 and CDR2: LGHNA, YNFKEQ. This CDR3 is built from 15 residues. V was trimmed by 0 bases and J by 4 bases, leaving 10 bases between them. The CDR3 nucleotides read TGTGCCAGCAGCCAAGAACTAGGGGGATACAATGAGCAGTTCTTC. Protein sequence: CASSQELGGYNEQFF.

V gene TRBV7-9 combines with J gene TRBJ2-7, with TRBD1 identical over 7 bases. J gave up 3 bases and V 6 bases, and 5 bases lay outside the gene matches. This CDR3 has 13 amino acids. Germline V CDR1 and CDR2: SEHNR, FQNEAQ (reference sequence). CDR3 coding DNA: TGTGCCAGCAGTCCGACAGGGAACTACGAGCAGTACTTC. This encodes CASSPTGNYEQYF.

The sample holds a few counts of this clonotype. This chain joins TRBV28 and TRBJ2-2; 12 positions match TRBD1. The CDR3 has 20 residues. Germline-derived CDR1 and CDR2 are MDHEN and SYDVKM. The J segment lost 1 base and the V segment lost 7 bases, leaving 16 bases of the junction unmatched. The CDR3 region has the DNA TGTGCCAGCACCTCAATCCCGGGACAGGGGGCGATTCGGAACACCGGGGAGCTGTTTTTT. Protein sequence: CASTSIPGQGAIRNTGELFF.

The rearrangement links TRBV7-2 to TRBJ2-7, with D uncertain. The germline V and J ends were trimmed by 3 bases and 4 bases, with 10 bases remaining between them. This CDR3 comprises 13 residues. The germline V gene has CDR1 SGHTA and CDR2 FQGNSA. The CDR3 DNA sequence: TGTGCCAGCAGCTTTAGCCAGTTGTACGAGCAGTACTTC. This encodes CASSFSQLYEQYF. Looking up the rest from reference TRBV7-2 and TRBJ2-7 gives the full variable domain: GAGVSQSPSNKVTEKGKDVELRCDPISGHTALYWYRQSLGQGLEFLIYFQGNSAPDKSGLPSDRFSAERTGGSVSTLTIQRTQQEDSAVYLCASSFSQLYEQYFGPGTRLTVT.

This clonotype was seen a few times. The chain links TRBV12-3 or TRBV12-4 to TRBJ1-2; TRBD1 aligns across 11 bases. There are 15 residues in the CDR3. The V segment lost 6 bases and the J segment 5 bases; nucleotides outside the gene matches: 8. The CDR3 coding sequence is TGTGCCAGCAGCCCCCGGACAGGGGGCGAGTATGGCTACACCTTC. Its protein is CASSPRTGGEYGYTF.

V usage is TRBV13 and J usage is TRBJ2-1, with D perhaps matching TRBD2 (6 bases). CDR1 is PRHDT and CDR2 is FYEKMQ in the germline V gene (reference sequence). V lost 4 bases, J lost 3 bases, and 25 bases lay in between. The CDR3 has 19 residues. Written as DNA, the CDR3 is TGTGCCAGCAGCTCGATTTCGCCGGGACCGGAGGGCGTCTACAATGAGCAGTTCTTC. This encodes CASSSISPGPEGVYNEQFF.